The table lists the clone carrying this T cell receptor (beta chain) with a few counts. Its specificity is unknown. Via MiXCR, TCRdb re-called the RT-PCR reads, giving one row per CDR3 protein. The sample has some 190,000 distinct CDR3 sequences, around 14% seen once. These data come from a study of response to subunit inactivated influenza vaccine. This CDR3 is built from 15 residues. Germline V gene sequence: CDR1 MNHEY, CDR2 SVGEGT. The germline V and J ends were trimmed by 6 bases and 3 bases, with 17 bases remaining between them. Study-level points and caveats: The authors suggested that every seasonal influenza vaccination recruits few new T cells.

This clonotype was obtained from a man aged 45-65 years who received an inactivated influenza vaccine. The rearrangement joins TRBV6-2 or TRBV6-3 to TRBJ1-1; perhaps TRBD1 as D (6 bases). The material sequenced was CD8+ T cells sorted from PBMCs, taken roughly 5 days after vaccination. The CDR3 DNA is TGTGCCAGCAGAAGAACAGGGACGAGGGACACTGAAGCTTTCTTT. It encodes CASRRTGTRDTEAFF.